This passage covers 11 T cell receptor beta chains from one sample sequenced in a study of OX40 agonist ivuxolimab in advanced cancers. Some clones are missing from TCRdb's copy, which holds only in-frame ones; the method was immunoSEQ multiplex PCR. The sample lists about 75,000 clones, approximately 85% occurring once. Sequences were derived from CD4+ or CD8+ T cells sorted from blood, sampled in a trial of the OX40 agonist ivuxolimab. The receptors derive from an adult with an advanced solid tumor such as melanoma, head and neck, liver or kidney cancer.

V usage is TRBV6-5 and J usage is TRBJ1-6; 9 bases align to TRBD1. Trimming at V came to 6 bases and at J to 11 bases, leaving 8 bases not matched to a gene. This CDR3 region has 14 residues. In germline, CDR1 is MNHEY, CDR2 SVGAGI. CDR3 sequence (DNA): TGTGCCAGCAGCGAAGGACAGGGGCGGACACCCCTCCACTTT. This codes for CASSEGQGRTPLHF.

This clone has a single count. The V and J genes are TRBV5-1 and TRBJ2-5; D unresolved. The last part of the DNA fits TRBJ2-7 better; the J call may be wrong. Germline V CDR1 and CDR2: SGHRS, YFSETQ. There are 15 residues in the CDR3. CDR3 amino acids: CASSLDWRSSYEQYF. CDR3 sequence (DNA): TGCGCCAGCAGCTTGGATTGGCGGAGCTCCTACGAGCAGTACTTC.

The chain is built from TRBV5-1 and TRBJ2-2, with D uncertain. V lost 0 bases, J lost 0 bases, and 9 bases lay in between. The V gene's germline CDR1 is SGHRS and CDR2 YFSETQ. This CDR3 comprises 16 residues. CDR3 sequence: CASSLVGGTNTGELFF. CDR3 nucleotide sequence: TGCGCCAGCAGCTTGGTGGGCGGAACGAACACCGGGGAGCTGTTTTTT. The entire variable domain, with the rest obtained from reference TRBV5-1 and TRBJ2-2, is as follows: KAGVTQTPRYLIKTRGQQVTLSCSPISGHRSVSWYQQTPGQGLQFLFEYFSETQRNKGNFPGRFSGRQFSNSRSEMNVSTLELGDSALYLCASSLVGGTNTGELFFGEGSRLTVL.

V and J are TRBV4-1 and TRBJ1-2; D not certain. The germline V and J ends were trimmed by 4 bases and 6 bases, with 15 bases remaining between them. Germline V gene sequence: CDR1 MGHRA, CDR2 YSYEKL. This CDR3 is 14 amino acids long. The CDR3 region has the DNA TGCGCCAGCAGCCCTGGTTGGATCGGAGATGGCTACACCTTC. Residues: CASSPGWIGDGYTF.

The rearrangement joins TRBV7-9 to TRBJ1-6, with TRBD1 identical over 9 bases. In germline, CDR1 is SEHNR, CDR2 FQNEAQ (reference sequence). The V segment lost 4 bases and the J segment 10 bases; nucleotides outside the gene matches: 8. This CDR3 has 15 residues. This CDR3 is CASSSTDRGGSPLHF. In DNA form, the CDR3 reads TGTGCCAGCAGCTCGACGGACAGGGGAGGATCACCCCTCCACTTT.

CDR3 in DNA: TGTGCCATCAGTGAGAGACAGGGGTCCACAGATACGCAGTATTTT. Protein product: CAISERQGSTDTQYF. The J gene is TRBJ2-3, the V gene TRBV10-3, with TRBD1 matching over 8 bases. CDR3 size: 15 residues. The germline CDR1 and CDR2 sequences are ENHRY and SYGVKD. Trimming cost V 2 bases and J 2 bases; bases outside gene matches: 3.

A note on this clone: One end of the junction does not line up with germline, which may come from a read error. The chain links TRBV7-7 to TRBJ2-5; D gene ambiguous. CDR3 length: 13 residues. Per the germline V gene, CDR1 is SSHAT and CDR2 is FNYEAQ (reference sequence). DNA for the CDR3: TGTGCTAGCAGCCGGGTGGACGGAGAGACCCAGTACTTC. Its protein is CASSRVDGETQYF.

CDR3 sequence (DNA): TGTGCCAGCACTAGCGGGGGGGCTAGCACAGATACGCAGTATTTT. Protein: CASTSGGASTDTQYF. The chain has TRBV7-9 and TRBJ2-3; 12 bases agree with TRBD2. The CDR3 covers 15 residues. Germline V lookup: CDR1 SEHNR, CDR2 FQNEAQ (reference sequence). V dropped 7 bases and J dropped 0; count of bases not matched to a gene: 2.

The sample holds one count of this clone. V gene TRBV5-1 combines with J gene TRBJ2-1, with 11 bases aligning to TRBD2. The CDR3 length is 15 residues. With V trimmed by 1 base and J by 6 bases, 3 bases remained unmatched. From germline, CDR1 is SGHRS and CDR2 YFSETQ. This CDR3 is CASSLRLAGSNEQFF. DNA of the CDR3: TGCGCCAGCAGCTTGCGACTAGCGGGATCCAATGAGCAGTTCTTC.

The gene calls are TRBV5-1 and TRBJ2-7; TRBD2 matches 12 bases. V was clipped by 4 bases and J by 5 bases; unmatched bases: 10. CDR1 SGHRS and CDR2 YFSETQ come from the germline V gene. There are 16 residues in the CDR3. CDR3 loop: CASSTGSLAGGNEQYF. The CDR3, as DNA: TGCGCCAGCAGCACAGGATCTCTAGCGGGGGGGAACGAGCAGTACTTC.

The V gene is TRBV19, the J gene TRBJ1-1; D not certain. Germline loops: CDR1 LNHDA, CDR2 SQIVND (reference sequence). Between the trimmed V and J ends, which lost 7 bases and 1 base, there was a span of 13 bases. The CDR3 runs to 14 residues. CDR3 nucleotide sequence: TGTGCCAGTACGTACCCAACGGGGAACACTGAAGCTTTCTTT. It codes for CASTYPTGNTEAFF.